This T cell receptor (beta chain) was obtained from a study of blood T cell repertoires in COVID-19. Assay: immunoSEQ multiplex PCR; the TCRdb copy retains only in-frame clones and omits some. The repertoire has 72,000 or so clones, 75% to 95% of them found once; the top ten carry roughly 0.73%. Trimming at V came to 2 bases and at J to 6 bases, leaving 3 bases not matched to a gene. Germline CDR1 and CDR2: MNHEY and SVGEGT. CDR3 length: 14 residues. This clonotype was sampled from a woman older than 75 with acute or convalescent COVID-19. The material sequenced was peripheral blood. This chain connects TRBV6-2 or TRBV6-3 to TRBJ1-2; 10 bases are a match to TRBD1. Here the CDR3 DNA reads TGTGCCAGCAGTTACCGGGACAGGGGTAATGGCTACACCTTC. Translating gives CASSYRDRGNGYTF.